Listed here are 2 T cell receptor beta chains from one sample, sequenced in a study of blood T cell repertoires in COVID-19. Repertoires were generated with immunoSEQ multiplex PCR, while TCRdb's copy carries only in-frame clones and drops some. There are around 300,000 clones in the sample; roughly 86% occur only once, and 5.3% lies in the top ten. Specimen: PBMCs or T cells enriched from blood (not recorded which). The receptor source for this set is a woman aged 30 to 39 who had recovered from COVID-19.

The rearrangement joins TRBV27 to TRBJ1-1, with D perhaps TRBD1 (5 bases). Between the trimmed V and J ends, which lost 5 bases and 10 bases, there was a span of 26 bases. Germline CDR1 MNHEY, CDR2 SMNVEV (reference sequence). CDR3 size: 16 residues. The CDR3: CASSPVPGGNRLGAFF. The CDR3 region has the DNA TGTGCCAGCAGTCCGGTTCCGGGGGGGAATCGTCTTGGAGCTTTCTTT.

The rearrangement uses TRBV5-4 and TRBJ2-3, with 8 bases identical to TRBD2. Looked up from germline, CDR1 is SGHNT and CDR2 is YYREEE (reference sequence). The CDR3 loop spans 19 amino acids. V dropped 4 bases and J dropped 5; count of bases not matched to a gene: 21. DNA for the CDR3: TGTGCCAGCAGCCCTCGGACCTCTTGGCGGGGGGATTTCGGAGATACGCAGTATTTT. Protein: CASSPRTSWRGDFGDTQYF.